This passage covers 5 T cell receptor beta chains from one sample sequenced in a study of Ad26.COV2.S vaccination and SARS-CoV-2 variants. The protocol was immunoSEQ multiplex PCR, while the TCRdb copy is restricted to in-frame clones and leaves out a portion. Among about 440,000 clones listed, around 85% were seen once. Treatment of the sample: some 20 received Ad26.COV2.S at low or high dose, single or two shots; 5 received placebo; per-sample allocation not given. It was on day 63 after the first vaccine or placebo injection that samples were taken. The sample in question was peripheral blood, obtained in a trial of Ad26.COV2.S vaccine versus placebo. These receptor sequences come from a person between 18 and 60 years old who received the Ad26.COV2.S COVID-19 vaccine or a placebo.

CDR3 sequence (DNA): TGTGCCAGGGAAAGGGGGGAAGGGCGGAACACTGAAGCTTTCTTT. This codes for CARERGEGRNTEAFF. The chain employs TRBV6-4 and TRBJ1-1; a possible D gene is TRBD1 (6 bases). V gave up 9 bases and J gave up 1 base, with 18 bases separating them. The germline V gene has CDR1 MRHNA and CDR2 SNTAGT. The CDR3 loop spans 15 amino acids.

The chain combines TRBV30 with TRBJ1-1, with 9 bases that match TRBD1. The CDR3 has 14 amino acids. Germline V lookup: CDR1 GTSNPN, CDR2 SVGIG (reference sequence). V was pared by 3 bases and J by 5 bases, with 7 bases of the junction left unmatched. For the CDR3, the DNA is TGTGCCTGGAGACAATACAGGGGGCGAACTGAAGCTTTCTTT. Amino acid sequence: CAWRQYRGRTEAFF.

The chain employs TRBV7-9 and TRBJ2-1; 12 bases match TRBD2. Germline assignment: CDR1 SEHNR and CDR2 FQNEAQ (reference sequence). After removal of 3 bases from V and 0 bases from J, the junction contained 3 bases not matched to a gene. The CDR3 totals 17 residues. In DNA form, the CDR3 reads TGTGCCAGCAGCTTTCCGACTAGCGGGAGCTCCTACAATGAGCAGTTCTTC. This codes for CASSFPTSGSSYNEQFF.

In regard to this clone: Other DNA sequences in the sample encode the same CDR3. The chain is built from TRBV5-1 and TRBJ2-1; perhaps D is TRBD1 or TRBD2 (5 bases each). With 2 bases removed from V and 7 bases from J, the gap between germline ends came to 10 bases. The CDR3 consists of 13 residues. In germline, CDR1 is SGHRS, CDR2 YFSETQ. The CDR3 DNA reads as TGCGCCAGCAGCTTAGGATGGGGGAATGAGCAGTTCTTC. Its protein is CASSLGWGNEQFF.

This chain uses TRBV5-1 with TRBJ2-5; either TRBD1 or TRBD2 may supply D (7 bases each). From germline, CDR1 is SGHRS and CDR2 YFSETQ. The CDR3 length is 15 residues. Trimming cost V 6 bases and J 1 base, with 16 bases left between them. CDR3 amino acids: CASIRGASGQETQYF. The CDR3 DNA follows: TGCGCCAGCATCAGGGGGGCTAGCGGCCAAGAGACCCAGTACTTC.